A selection of T cell receptor beta chains follows, all from one sample in a study of blood T cell repertoires in COVID-19. Assay used: immunoSEQ multiplex PCR; TCRdb lists only in-frame clones, some missing. This sample yields roughly 310,000 clones, of which roughly 90% are seen a single time; 2.9% belongs to the top ten. Sample: peripheral blood. All receptors come from a woman aged 30 to 39 with COVID-19, enrolled during active disease. Each CDR3 is given with its conserved first and last residue. Fields, in order: D gene, V gene, J gene, clone size, CDR3 protein, CDR3 DNA. A D gene is named only where the DNA matches it firmly. Size is omitted from some rows. Given values are once, few, many or a class for expanded clones.

>.|TRBV19|TRBJ1-5|.
CASSIVSRGTNQPQHF
TGTGCCAGTAGTATAGTGTCACGGGGTACGAATCAGCCCCAGCATTTT
>TRBD1|TRBV27|TRBJ1-5|.
CASSPGTGYQPQHF
TGTGCCAGCAGCCCCGGGACAGGCTATCAGCCCCAGCATTTT
>TRBD2|TRBV27|TRBJ2-5|.
CASSSITSGSWGETQYF
TGTGCCAGCAGTTCCATCACTAGCGGGAGTTGGGGGGAGACCCAGTACTTC
>TRBD2|TRBV6-5|TRBJ2-1|.
CASRATSGSNYEQFF
TGTGCCAGCAGGGCTACTAGCGGGAGTAACTATGAGCAGTTCTTC
>.|TRBV7-7|TRBJ2-3|few
CASSPIGDTQYF
TGTGCCAGCAGCCCTATTGGAGATACGCAGTATTTT
>TRBD1|TRBV6-5|TRBJ1-6|.
CASSSRDRVNSPLHF
TGTGCCAGCAGTTCCCGGGACAGGGTTAATTCACCCCTCCACTTT
>TRBD1|TRBV28|TRBJ1-2|.
CASRGAGQLLYGYTF
TGTGCCAGCAGGGGGGCGGGACAGCTCCTATATGGCTACACCTTC
>.|TRBV2|TRBJ1-5|.
CASSELGGQPQHF
TGTGCCAGCAGTGAGCTAGGGGGTCAGCCCCAGCATTTT
>.|TRBV30|TRBJ2-3|.
CASNGGGGTDTQYF
TGTGCCAGCAATGGGGGGGGCGGCACAGATACGCAGTATTTT
>.|TRBV9|TRBJ2-5|.
CASSVAPQETQYF
TGTGCCAGCAGCGTAGCTCCCCAAGAGACCCAGTACTTC
>.|TRBV5-4|TRBJ2-3|.
CASSLQDKSTDTQYF
TGTGCCAGCAGCTTGCAGGACAAGTCCACAGATACGCAGTATTTT
>.|TRBV18|TRBJ2-7|.
CASSPTAHSYEQYF
TGTGCCAGCTCACCAACAGCCCACTCCTACGAGCAGTACTTC
>.|TRBV30|TRBJ1-4|few
CAWSVIGRGEKLFF
TGTGCCTGGAGTGTAATAGGGAGGGGTGAAAAACTGTTTTTT
>TRBD1|TRBV19|TRBJ1-5|.
CASTRGQPQPQHF
TGTGCCAGTACCAGGGGGCAACCTCAGCCCCAGCATTTT
>.|TRBV29-1|TRBJ2-5|.
CSAATGSYETQYF
TGCAGCGCCGCGACAGGATCGTACGAGACCCAGTACTTC
>TRBD1|TRBV7-9|TRBJ2-1|.
CASSLFPGQGDNEQFF
TGTGCCAGCAGCTTATTCCCGGGACAGGGGGACAATGAGCAGTTCTTC
>.|TRBV5-1|TRBJ2-5|few
CASSLDKKETQYF
TGCGCCAGCAGCTTGGACAAGAAAGAGACCCAGTACTTC
>TRBD1|TRBV28|TRBJ2-2|.
CASSLFGQGFTGELFF
TGTGCCAGCAGTTTATTCGGACAGGGTTTCACCGGGGAGCTGTTTTTT
>.|TRBV7-2|TRBJ2-7|.
CASSRRAFSYEQYF
TGTGCCAGCAGCCGGAGGGCCTTCTCCTACGAGCAGTACTTC
>.|TRBV19|TRBJ1-1|.
CASRGSKQSMNTEAFF
TGTGCCAGTAGAGGCAGCAAACAGAGTATGAACACTGAAGCTTTCTTT
>TRBD1|TRBV14|TRBJ2-5|.
CASSYQRGQGPETQYF
TGTGCCAGCAGCTACCAACGGGGACAGGGCCCCGAGACCCAGTACTTC
>TRBD1|TRBV19|TRBJ2-7|.
CASSTPGTGVYEQYF
TGTGCCAGTAGTACTCCCGGGACAGGGGTTTACGAGCAGTACTTC
>.|TRBV19|TRBJ2-1|.
CASSIRGQGYNEQFF
TGTGCCAGTAGTATCAGGGGCCAAGGGTACAATGAGCAGTTCTTC
>TRBD1|TRBV5-5|TRBJ1-6|many
CASSLEGQEVSPLHF
TGTGCCAGCAGCTTGGAGGGACAGGAGGTTTCACCCCTCCACTTT
>TRBD1|TRBV6-8|TRBJ2-1|.
CASRSGQGFWANEQFF
TGTGCCAGCAGGTCGGGACAGGGTTTTTGGGCCAATGAGCAGTTCTTC
>TRBD2|TRBV3-1/TRBV3-2|TRBJ2-1|.
CASSRLQGLAGEGEQFF
TGTGCCAGCAGCCGACTACAGGGACTAGCGGGAGAGGGTGAGCAGTTCTTC
>TRBD2|TRBV19|TRBJ2-2|.
CASILQVAGGTGELFF
TGTGCCAGTATCCTCCAGGTAGCGGGAGGGACCGGGGAGCTGTTTTTT
>.|TRBV27|TRBJ1-2|.
CASSLKPYISFNYGYTF
TGTGCCAGCAGTTTAAAACCTTACATCTCATTTAACTATGGCTACACCTTC
>.|TRBV3-1/TRBV3-2|TRBJ2-4|.
CASRSSDGGVNIQYF
TGTGCCAGCAGATCCTCCGACGGCGGTGTTAACATTCAGTACTTC
>.|TRBV3-1/TRBV3-2|TRBJ1-5|.
CASSQGRRNQPQHF
TGTGCCAGCAGCCAAGGGCGGAGAAATCAGCCCCAGCATTTT
>TRBD1|TRBV20-1|TRBJ1-2|.
CSATGNDRDSF
TGCAGTGCTACCGGAAACGACAGGGACTCATTC
>.|TRBV2|TRBJ1-4|.
CATSKDTRGEKLFF
TGTGCCACCTCAAAAGACACTCGAGGGGAAAAACTGTTTTTT
>TRBD1|TRBV19|TRBJ1-1|.
CASRDREGTEAFF
TGTGCCAGCAGAGACAGGGAAGGCACTGAAGCTTTCTTT
>.|TRBV6-2/TRBV6-3|TRBJ2-7|.
CASSYGADSSYEQYF
TGTGCCAGCAGTTACGGAGCAGATAGCTCCTACGAGCAGTACTTC
>TRBD2|TRBV9|TRBJ2-3|.
CASSAGTSGSTDTQYF
TGTGCCAGCAGCGCCGGGACTAGCGGGAGCACAGATACGCAGTATTTT
>TRBD2|TRBV6-1|TRBJ2-1|.
CASSGAGTSGYNEQFF
TGTGCCAGCAGTGGAGCAGGGACTAGCGGTTACAATGAGCAGTTCTTC
>TRBD2|TRBV7-2|TRBJ2-2|.
CASSLAPPGLAPSTGELFF
TGTGCCAGCAGCTTAGCCCCTCCGGGACTAGCCCCGTCCACCGGGGAGCTGTTTTTT
>TRBD1|TRBV6-4|TRBJ1-2|.
CASSDSPGQGFNYGYTF
TGTGCCAGCAGTGACTCCCCCGGACAGGGATTCAACTATGGCTACACCTTC
>TRBD1|TRBV18|TRBJ2-3|.
CASSPQPGGMDTQYF
TGTGCCAGCTCCCCCCAGCCAGGGGGCATGGATACGCAGTATTTT
>.|TRBV4-1|TRBJ1-1|once
CASSHRRDTLNTEAFF
TGCGCCAGCAGCCACCGCCGGGACACATTGAACACTGAAGCTTTCTTT
>TRBD2|TRBV7-8|TRBJ2-7|.
CASSYLTSGYEQYF
TGTGCCAGCAGCTACCTGACTAGCGGCTACGAGCAGTACTTC
>TRBD1|TRBV18|TRBJ1-5|.
CASSTRDRDNRPQHF
TGTGCCAGCTCAACACGGGACAGGGACAACCGGCCCCAGCATTTT
>.|TRBV7-6|TRBJ2-7|.
CASSAGQYTSYEQYF
TGTGCCAGCAGCGCGGGACAGTATACTTCCTACGAGCAGTACTTC
>TRBD1|TRBV19|TRBJ1-2|once
CASSPLHVGQGPTF
TGTGCCAGTAGTCCTCTACATGTGGGACAGGGCCCCACCTTC
>.|TRBV18|TRBJ1-2|.
CASSRPFGQPRTLYGYTF
TGTGCCAGCTCACGACCTTTCGGACAGCCGAGAACCCTCTATGGCTACACCTTC
>.|TRBV5-1|TRBJ1-6|.
CASSLAGQGINSPLHF
TGCGCCAGCAGCTTGGCAGGGCAGGGGATTAATTCACCCCTCCACTTT
>.|TRBV11-2|TRBJ2-3|.
CASSLSPDTQYF
TGTGCCAGCAGCCTAAGTCCAGATACGCAGTATTTT
>.|TRBV5-4|TRBJ2-2|.
CASSLTQGGTGELFF
TGTGCCAGCAGCTTGACACAGGGTGGCACCGGGGAGCTGTTTTTT
>.|TRBV15|TRBJ2-3|.
CATSADPGDTQYF
TGTGCCACCAGCGCGGATCCGGGGGATACGCAGTATTTT
>.|TRBV6-1|TRBJ2-5|.
CASSDQGGWETQYF
TGTGCCAGCAGTGATCAGGGGGGCTGGGAGACCCAGTACTTC
>.|TRBV19|TRBJ2-1|.
CASTERRGNEQFF
TGTGCCAGTACCGAACGGCGGGGCAATGAGCAGTTCTTC
>.|TRBV11-2|TRBJ1-3|.
CASSLSAGPSGNTIYF
TGTGCCAGCAGCTTATCTGCAGGGCCCTCTGGAAACACCATATATTTT
>TRBD2|TRBV6-2/TRBV6-3|TRBJ2-3|.
CASSYTGGPDTQYF
TGTGCCAGCAGTTACACGGGAGGGCCAGATACGCAGTATTTT
>.|TRBV7-9|TRBJ1-1|.
CASSSTDRSNTEAFF
TGTGCCAGCAGCTCAACGGACAGATCGAACACTGAAGCTTTCTTT
>TRBD2|TRBV7-9|TRBJ2-7|.
CASSQPMGTSGYEQYF
TGTGCCAGCAGCCAACCAATGGGGACTAGCGGCTACGAGCAGTACTTC
>.|TRBV5-5|TRBJ1-5|.
CASSLGLGAASYQPQHF
TGTGCCAGCAGCTTGGGGTTGGGGGCCGCCAGCTATCAGCCCCAGCATTTT
>.|TRBV19|TRBJ2-3|.
CASKGVDTQYF
TGTGCCAGCAAGGGGGTAGATACGCAGTATTTT
>TRBD2|TRBV11-2|TRBJ2-3|.
CASSRTSGTDTQYF
TGTGCCAGCAGCCGGACTAGCGGCACAGATACGCAGTATTTT
>TRBD1|TRBV5-4|TRBJ1-1|.
CASSPGTGRTEAFF
TGTGCCAGCAGCCCGGGGACAGGGAGGACTGAAGCTTTCTTT